This record covers a single TCR beta chain. Its specificity is unknown. Terminally differentiated effector memory CD45RA+ cells were excluded by CCR7 positive selection of CD45RO-negative cells. This entry is derived from a study of shared clonotypes between healthy human individuals. The wider study: Used for every donor were three CD4 naive, three CD4 memory, two CD8 naive and one CD8 memory plate.

Authors' methods: Sequence data from immunoSEQ were junction-only and lacked quality scores; consequently, filtering differed. Sequencing used immunoSEQ multiplex PCR; TCRdb keeps in-frame clones, though not all of them. V, J and clone size are those of that table, while D and trimming were read from the DNA. The sample holds some 580,000 clones, 95% to 98% seen once. Study-wide points: Clonotypes not shared had lower generation probabilities than those common to all four donors. Among the subsets, naive ones generally showed larger estimated richness than memory ones.

The CDR3 spans 14 residues. The V and J ends lost 4 bases and 3 bases respectively, with 13 bases between them. Germline CDR1 and CDR2: SNHLY and FYNNEI. The sequenced sample consisted of naive CD8+ T cells sorted from blood. V is TRBV2 and J is TRBJ2-7; D not certain. This receptor was obtained from a man younger than 45 in good health. CDR3 sequence (DNA): TGTGCCAGCAGTGTCCGCACCTCCAACTACGAGCAGTACTTC. It yields the protein CASSVRTSNYEQYF.